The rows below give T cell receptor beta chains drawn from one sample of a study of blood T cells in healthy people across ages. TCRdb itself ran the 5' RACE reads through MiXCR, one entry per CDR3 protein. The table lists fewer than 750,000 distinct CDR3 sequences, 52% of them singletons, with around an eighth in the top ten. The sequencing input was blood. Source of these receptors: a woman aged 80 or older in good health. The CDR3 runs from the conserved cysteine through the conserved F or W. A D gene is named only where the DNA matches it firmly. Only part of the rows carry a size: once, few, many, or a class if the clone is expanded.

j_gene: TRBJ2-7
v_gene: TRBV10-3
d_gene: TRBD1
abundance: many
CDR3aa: CAIHPGTGAVEQYF
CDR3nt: TGTGCCATACACCCCGGGACAGGCGCAGTCGAGCAGTACTTC

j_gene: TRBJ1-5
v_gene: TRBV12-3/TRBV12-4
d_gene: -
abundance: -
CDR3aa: CASSLGGGANQPQHF
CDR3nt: TGTGCCAGCAGTTTAGGTGGGGGGGCCAATCAGCCCCAGCATTTT

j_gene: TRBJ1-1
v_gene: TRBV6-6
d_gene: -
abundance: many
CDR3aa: CASTHPNLRGGRTEAFF
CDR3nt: TGTGCCAGCACCCACCCCAACCTCCGCGGAGGTCGGACTGAAGCTTTCTTT

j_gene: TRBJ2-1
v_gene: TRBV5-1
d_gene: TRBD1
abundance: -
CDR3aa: CASSSTMDRGGWQFF
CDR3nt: TGCGCCAGCAGCTCGACAATGGACAGGGGGGGGTGGCAGTTCTTC

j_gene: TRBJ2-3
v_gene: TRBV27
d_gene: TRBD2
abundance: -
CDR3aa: CASSPRAGVTDTQYF
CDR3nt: TGTGCCAGCAGTCCCCGAGCGGGAGTCACAGATACGCAGTATTTT

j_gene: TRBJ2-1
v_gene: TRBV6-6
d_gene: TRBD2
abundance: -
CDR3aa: CASSRTPAGGPTLEQFF
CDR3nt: TGTGCCAGCAGTAGAACTCCAGCGGGGGGACCCACTCTTGAGCAGTTCTTC

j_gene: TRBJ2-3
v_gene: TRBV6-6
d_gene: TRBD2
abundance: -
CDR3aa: CASSSCGRGTDTQYF
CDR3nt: TGTGCCAGCAGTTCATGCGGGAGGGGCACAGATACACAGTATTTT

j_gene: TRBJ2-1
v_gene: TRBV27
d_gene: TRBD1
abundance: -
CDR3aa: CASSSTGTGILTPQFF
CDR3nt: TGTGCCAGCAGTTCCACCGGGACAGGGATTTTAACCCCGCAGTTCTTC

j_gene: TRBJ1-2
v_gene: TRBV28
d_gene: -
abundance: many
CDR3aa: CASSLRVGYTF
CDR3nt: TGTGCCAGCTCCCTCAGGGTTGGCTACACCTTC

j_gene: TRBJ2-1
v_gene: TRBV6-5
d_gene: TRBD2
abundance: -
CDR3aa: CASNADGGSNNEQFF
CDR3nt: TGTGCCAGCAACGCTGACGGGGGGTCTAACAATGAGCAGTTCTTC

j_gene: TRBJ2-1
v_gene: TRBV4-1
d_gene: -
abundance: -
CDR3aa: CASSQEHSLNEQFF
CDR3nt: TGCGCCAGCAGCCAAGAACATAGCCTTAATGAGCAGTTCTTC

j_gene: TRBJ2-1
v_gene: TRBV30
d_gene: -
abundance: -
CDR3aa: CALDGGYEQFF
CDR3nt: TGTGCCCTAGACGGCGGGTATGAGCAGTTCTTC

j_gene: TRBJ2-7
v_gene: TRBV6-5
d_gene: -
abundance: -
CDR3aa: CASSYPTNSYEQYF
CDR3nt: TGTGCCAGCAGTTACCCAACGAACTCCTACGAGCAGTACTTC

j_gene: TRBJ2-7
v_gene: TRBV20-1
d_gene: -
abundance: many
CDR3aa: CSARGGTRSYEQYF
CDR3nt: TGCAGTGCTAGAGGTGGGACAAGATCCTACGAGCAGTACTTC

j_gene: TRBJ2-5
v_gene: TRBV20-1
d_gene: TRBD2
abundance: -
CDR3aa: CSALIAGQETQYF
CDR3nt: TGCAGTGCTCTTATAGCGGGACAAGAGACCCAGTACTTC

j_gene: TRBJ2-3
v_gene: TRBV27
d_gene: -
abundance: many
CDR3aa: CASQRHLLDTQYF
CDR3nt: TGTGCCAGCCAACGACACCTATTAGATACGCAGTATTTT

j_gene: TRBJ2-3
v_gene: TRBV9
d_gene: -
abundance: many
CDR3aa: CASSVDGGGGGTDTQYF
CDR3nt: TGTGCCAGCAGCGTAGATGGAGGGGGCGGCGGCACAGATACGCAGTATTTT

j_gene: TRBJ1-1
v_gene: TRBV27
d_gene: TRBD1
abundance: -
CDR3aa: CASKRDRGAEAFF
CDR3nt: TGTGCCAGCAAGAGGGACAGGGGCGCTGAAGCTTTCTTT

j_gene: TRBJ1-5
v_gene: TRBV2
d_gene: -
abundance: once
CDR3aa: CASSGTPGPLANQPQHF
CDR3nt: TGTGCCAGCAGTGGGACCCCGGGACCCCTCGCCAATCAGCCCCAGCATTTT

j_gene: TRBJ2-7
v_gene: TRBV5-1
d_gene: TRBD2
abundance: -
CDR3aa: CASSPTSGSLHEQYF
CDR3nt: TGCGCCAGCAGCCCGACTAGCGGGAGTCTCCACGAGCAGTACTTC

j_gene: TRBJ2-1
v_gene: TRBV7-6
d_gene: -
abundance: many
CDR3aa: CASSLAEGYNEQFF
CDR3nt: TGTGCCAGCAGCTTAGCAGAGGGTTACAATGAGCAGTTCTTC

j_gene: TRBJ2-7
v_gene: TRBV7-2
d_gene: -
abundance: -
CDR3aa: CASSLGQTTYEQYF
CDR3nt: TGTGCCAGCAGCTTGGGCCAGACTACCTACGAGCAGTACTTC

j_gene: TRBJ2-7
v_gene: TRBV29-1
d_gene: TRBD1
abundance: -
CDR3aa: CSVEKDRGSEQYF
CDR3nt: TGCAGCGTTGAAAAGGACAGGGGGTCCGAGCAGTACTTC

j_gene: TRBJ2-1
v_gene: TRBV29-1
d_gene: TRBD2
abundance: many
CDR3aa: CSVPPSGRSYNEQFF
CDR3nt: TGCAGCGTTCCCCCCTCCGGGAGGTCCTACAATGAGCAGTTCTTC

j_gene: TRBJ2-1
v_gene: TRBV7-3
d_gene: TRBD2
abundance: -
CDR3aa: CASSLPGGAKVNEQFF
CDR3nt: TGTGCCAGCAGCTTGCCCGGGGGGGCGAAGGTTAATGAGCAGTTCTTC

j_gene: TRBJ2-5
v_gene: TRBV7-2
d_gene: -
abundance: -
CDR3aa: CAGMPGSPQREQYF
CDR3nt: TGTGCCGGCATGCCAGGCTCCCCCCAACGGGAGCAGTACTTC

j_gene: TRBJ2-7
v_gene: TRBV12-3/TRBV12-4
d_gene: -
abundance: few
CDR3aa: CASSGAPSYEQYF
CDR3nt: TGTGCCAGCAGTGGGGCGCCGTCCTACGAGCAGTACTTC

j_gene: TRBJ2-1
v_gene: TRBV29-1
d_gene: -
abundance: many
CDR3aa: CSGTDRSNEQFF
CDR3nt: TGCAGCGGAACCGACAGGTCCAATGAGCAGTTCTTC

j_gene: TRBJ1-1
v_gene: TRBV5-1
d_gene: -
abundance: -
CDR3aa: CASSWEGRHEAFF
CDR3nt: TGCGCCAGCAGCTGGGAGGGGAGGCATGAAGCTTTCTTT

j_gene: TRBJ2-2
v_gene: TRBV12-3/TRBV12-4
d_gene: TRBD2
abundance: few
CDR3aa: CASSLALAGGPRTGELFF
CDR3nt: TGTGCCAGCAGTTTAGCCCTAGCGGGGGGGCCGAGGACCGGGGAGCTGTTTTTT

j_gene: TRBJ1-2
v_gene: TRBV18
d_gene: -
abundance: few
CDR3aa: CASSPEAVTNYGYTF
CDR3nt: TGTGCCAGCTCACCAGAGGCGGTAACTAACTATGGCTACACCTTC

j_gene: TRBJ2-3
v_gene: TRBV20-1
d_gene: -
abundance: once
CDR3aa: CSAPGRIRGTDTQYF
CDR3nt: TGCAGTGCACCGGGGAGGATTAGGGGCACAGATACGCAGTATTTT

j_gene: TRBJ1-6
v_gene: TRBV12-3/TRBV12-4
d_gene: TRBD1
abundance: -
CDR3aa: CASSPDRPNSPLHF
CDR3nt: TGTGCCAGCAGCCCGGACAGGCCGAATTCACCCCTCCACTTT

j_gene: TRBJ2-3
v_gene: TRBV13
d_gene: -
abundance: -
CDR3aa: CASNFLGDTQYF
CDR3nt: TGTGCCAGCAACTTCCTAGGGGATACGCAGTATTTT

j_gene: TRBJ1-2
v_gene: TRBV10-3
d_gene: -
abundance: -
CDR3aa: CASSTYYGYTF
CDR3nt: TGTGCCAGCAGCACCTACTATGGCTACACCTTC

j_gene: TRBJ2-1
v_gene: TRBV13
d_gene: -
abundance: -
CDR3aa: CASSLEGDEQFF
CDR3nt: TGTGCCAGCAGCTTAGAGGGGGATGAGCAGTTCTTC

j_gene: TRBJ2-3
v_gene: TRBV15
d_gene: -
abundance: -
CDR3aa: CATSRRSDASTDTQYF
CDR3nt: TGTGCCACCAGCAGGCGGTCGGATGCTAGCACAGATACGCAGTATTTT

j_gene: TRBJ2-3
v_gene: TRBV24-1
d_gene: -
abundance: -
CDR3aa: CATSRSASDTQYF
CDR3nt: TGTGCCACCAGTCGCTCCGCGTCAGATACGCAGTATTTT

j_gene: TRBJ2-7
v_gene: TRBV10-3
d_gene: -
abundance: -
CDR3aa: CAISEVGVLYEQYF
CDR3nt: TGTGCCATCAGTGAGGTGGGAGTGCTGTACGAGCAGTACTTC

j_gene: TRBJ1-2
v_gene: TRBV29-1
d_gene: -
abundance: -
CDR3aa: CSVDSNYGYTF
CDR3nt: TGCAGCGTCGACTCTAACTATGGCTACACCTTC

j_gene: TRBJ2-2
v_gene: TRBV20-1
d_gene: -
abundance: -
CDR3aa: CSARSWNSSASGELFF
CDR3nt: TGCAGTGCCCGGTCATGGAATAGCTCTGCTTCCGGGGAGCTGTTTTTT

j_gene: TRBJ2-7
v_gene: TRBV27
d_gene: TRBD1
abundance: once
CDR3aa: CASSLYPGTGVYEQYF
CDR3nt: TGTGCCAGCAGTTTGTACCCTGGGACAGGGGTCTACGAGCAGTACTTC

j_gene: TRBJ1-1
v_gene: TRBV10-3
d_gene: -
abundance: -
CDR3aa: CAISESDKNTEAFF
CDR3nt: TGTGCCATCAGTGAGTCTGACAAGAACACTGAAGCTTTCTTT

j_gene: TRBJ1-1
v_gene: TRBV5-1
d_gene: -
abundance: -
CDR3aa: CASSWASGDTEAFF
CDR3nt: TGCGCCAGCAGCTGGGCTAGCGGGGACACTGAAGCTTTCTTT

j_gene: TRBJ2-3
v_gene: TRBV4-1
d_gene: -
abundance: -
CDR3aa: CASSQPFSGDTQYF
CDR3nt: TGCGCCAGCAGCCAACCCTTTTCCGGAGATACGCAGTATTTT

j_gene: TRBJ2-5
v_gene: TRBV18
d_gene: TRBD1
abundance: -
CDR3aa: CASSPLGQACNEQYF
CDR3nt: TGTGCCAGCTCACCCTTGGGACAGGCTTGCAATGAGCAGTACTTC

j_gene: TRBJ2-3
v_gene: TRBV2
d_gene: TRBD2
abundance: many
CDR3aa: CASSDWGLAGDTQYF
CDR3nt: TGTGCCAGCAGTGACTGGGGTCTAGCGGGGGATACGCAGTATTTT

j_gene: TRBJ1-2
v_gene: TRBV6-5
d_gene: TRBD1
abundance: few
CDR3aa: CASSYVATGADNYGYTF
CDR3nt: TGTGCCAGCAGTTACGTTGCGACAGGGGCGGATAACTATGGCTACACCTTC

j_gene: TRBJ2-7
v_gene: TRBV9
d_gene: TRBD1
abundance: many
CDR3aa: CASSALQGAGEQYF
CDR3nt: TGTGCCAGCAGCGCCTTACAGGGGGCGGGCGAGCAGTACTTC

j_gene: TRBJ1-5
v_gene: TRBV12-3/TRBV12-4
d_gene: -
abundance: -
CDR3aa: CASTLAPGHQPQHF
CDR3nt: TGTGCCAGCACCCTAGCCCCGGGTCATCAGCCCCAGCATTTT

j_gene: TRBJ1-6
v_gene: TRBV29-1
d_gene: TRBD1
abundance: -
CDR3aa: CSAGQENSPLHF
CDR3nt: TGCAGTGCGGGACAGGAGAATTCACCCCTCCACTTT

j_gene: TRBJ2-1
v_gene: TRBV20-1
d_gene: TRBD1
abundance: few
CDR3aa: CTVQQGPYNEQFF
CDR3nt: TGCACCGTCCAACAGGGGCCCTACAATGAGCAGTTCTTC

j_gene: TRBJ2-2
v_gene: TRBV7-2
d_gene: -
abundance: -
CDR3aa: CASSLSGRSPGELFF
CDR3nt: TGTGCCAGCAGCTTATCGGGCAGGTCTCCCGGGGAGCTGTTTTTT

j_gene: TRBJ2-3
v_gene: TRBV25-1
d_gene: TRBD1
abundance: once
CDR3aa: CASSGGTGEDTQYF
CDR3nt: TGTGCCAGCAGTGGAGGGACAGGGGAGGATACGCAGTATTTT

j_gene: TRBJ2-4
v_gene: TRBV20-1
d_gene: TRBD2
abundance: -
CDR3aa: CSARVRGRAGGNIQYF
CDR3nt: TGCAGTGCTAGAGTGCGGGGACGAGCGGGGGGAAACATTCAGTACTTC